The 23 T cell receptor beta chains below come from one sample, sequenced in a study of Graves' ophthalmopathy and Graves' hyperthyroidism. Amplifying from RNA transcripts, the study obtained TCR beta CDR3 regions. Following a first-round RT-PCR that used HTBI primers, a second-round multiplex PCR was carried out. TCRdb itself ran the multiplex PCR reads through MiXCR, one entry per CDR3 protein. The repertoire holds fewer than 650,000 distinct CDR3 sequences, 22% seen once, with more than 5.5% in the top ten. The material sequenced was peripheral blood. The receptor set was obtained from a woman aged 18-29 years with stable Graves' hyperthyroidism. Some clones in this sample may be carry-over from other donors' samples.

This clonotype was seen many times. This chain links TRBV2 with TRBJ1-2, with D unresolved. CDR1 is SNHLY and CDR2 is FYNNEI in the germline V gene. V gave up 4 bases and J gave up 0 bases, with 9 bases separating them. The CDR3 has 14 amino acids. CDR3 protein: CASSGAVSNYGYTF. The DNA of the CDR3 is TGTGCCAGCAGTGGGGCGGTGTCTAACTATGGCTACACCTTC.

This clonotype was detected many times. The chain is built from TRBV6-7 and TRBJ2-7; D gene uncertain. TRBV6-7 is an ORF for which the function is uncertain. The CDR3 sequence is 15 residues long. With 2 bases removed from V and 1 base from J, the gap between germline ends came to 12 bases. The CDR3 nucleotides read TGTGCCAGCAGTTACCCAAAGACTGCTTCCTACGAGCAGTACTTC. Translation: CASSYPKTASYEQYF.

This clonotype was counted a few times. The gene calls are TRBV6-4 and TRBJ1-2; D is undetermined. The CDR3 runs 12 residues. In germline, CDR1 is MRHNA, CDR2 SNTAGT. V was clipped by 1 base and J by 8 bases, with 8 bases between them. The CDR3: CASSDFGSGYTF. The CDR3 nucleotides are TGTGCCAGCAGTGACTTTGGTAGCGGCTACACCTTC.

With regard to this clonotype: This may come from a read error, since a much larger clone is one base off. The chain links TRBV6-1 to TRBJ2-3, with a possible D match to TRBD2 (6 bases). Germline lookup yields CDR1 MNHNS and CDR2 SASEGT. This CDR3 is 14 amino acids long. Here the CDR3 DNA reads TGTGTCAGCAGTGCGGGGACGATTTCGGATACGCAGTATTTT. It is translated as CVSSAGTISDTQYF.

This clonotype occurred many times. The chain has TRBV7-9 and TRBJ1-2; D may be TRBD1 (5 bases). Germline V gene data show CDR1 as SEHNR and CDR2 as FQNEAQ (reference sequence). The V and J ends lost 4 bases and 8 bases respectively, with 14 bases between them. The CDR3 has 13 residues. CDR3 bases: TGTGCCAGCAGCTCAACCGGGACGACGGGCTACACCTTC. Its protein is CASSSTGTTGYTF.

The V and J genes are TRBV12-3 or TRBV12-4 and TRBJ1-1; TRBD1 is a possible D gene (6 bases). This CDR3 is 15 amino acids long. The V end lost 7 bases, the J end lost 2 bases, and 17 bases lay between the germline ends. The DNA of the CDR3 is TGTGCCAGCACTCCTACCCGGGGGCCCAACACTGAAGCTTTCTTT. It yields the protein CASTPTRGPNTEAFF.

This clonotype was recorded a few times. The V call is TRBV7-3, the J call TRBJ2-2, with 15 positions matching TRBD2. The V gene's germline CDR1 is SGHTA and CDR2 FQGTGA. Trimming cost V 4 bases and J 5 bases; bases outside gene matches: 2. CDR3 length equals 16 residues. CDR3 amino acids: CASSSGLAGGTGELFF. Written as DNA, the CDR3 is TGTGCCAGCAGCTCCGGACTAGCGGGGGGGACCGGGGAGCTGTTTTTT.

The CDR3 DNA sequence: TGTGCCAGCAGCTTAGGGGGGTTTAGCTCCTACGAGCAGTACTTC. Amino acid sequence: CASSLGGFSSYEQYF. The rearrangement uses TRBV7-2 and TRBJ2-7; D may match TRBD1 or TRBD2 (5 bases each). Germline-derived CDR1 and CDR2 are SGHTA and FQGNSA. The CDR3 is made up of 15 amino acids. V lost 1 base and J lost 0, with 10 bases in between.

This clonotype occurred many times. The chain is built from TRBV6-2 or TRBV6-3 and TRBJ1-1, with D unresolved. This CDR3 is 13 amino acids long. Trimming pared 2 bases from V and 0 bases from J, leaving 4 bases between. CDR1 is MNHEY, CDR2 SVGEGT, per germline. The CDR3 DNA sequence: TGTGCCAGCAGTTACCCAGTGAACACTGAAGCTTTCTTT. Translated, it gives CASSYPVNTEAFF.

This clonotype was seen ten or more times. The chain carries TRBV5-1 and TRBJ1-1; no firm D call. The CDR3 is made up of 11 amino acids. V was cut by 5 bases and J by 5 bases, with 7 bases left in between. CDR1 is SGHRS and CDR2 is YFSETQ in the germline V gene. DNA of the CDR3: TGCGCCAGCAGGCTTGAAACTGAAGCTTTCTTT. Translated: CASRLETEAFF. The full variable domain, with the rest looked up from reference TRBV5-1 and TRBJ1-1, is KAGVTQTPRYLIKTRGQQVTLSCSPISGHRSVSWYQQTPGQGLQFLFEYFSETQRNKGNFPGRFSGRQFSNSRSEMNVSTLELGDSALYLCASRLETEAFFGQGTRLTVV.

This clonotype was detected a few times. A much larger clone is a single base away; this may be a read error. CDR3 sequence (DNA): TGTGCCAGTAGTGTGGGTCTGTCCGGAGCTTTCTTT. It codes for CASSVGLSGAFF. The chain uses TRBV19 and TRBJ1-1; D is unclear. The CDR3 is 12 residues long. V was cut by 5 bases and J by 10 bases, with 14 bases left in between. The germline V gene encodes CDR1 LNHDA and CDR2 SQIVND (reference sequence).

This chain joins TRBV2 and TRBJ1-3; D call uncertain. Trimming cost V 4 bases and J 2 bases, with 12 bases left between them. This CDR3 is 15 amino acids long. CDR1 is SNHLY and CDR2 is FYNNEI in the germline V gene. The CDR3 sequence: CASSAIWEAGNTIYF. In DNA, the CDR3 is TGTGCCAGCAGTGCAATCTGGGAAGCTGGAAACACCATATATTTT.

This clonotype has ten or more counts. CDR3 DNA: TGTGCCAGCAGTTTCCGACCGTGGACAGGGACCCCCTACGAGCAGTACTTC. Its protein is CASSFRPWTGTPYEQYF. The rearrangement uses TRBV7-2 and TRBJ2-7; the match to TRBD1 covers 8 bases. Germline V gives CDR1 SGHTA, CDR2 FQGNSA. V gave up 6 bases and J gave up 2 bases; unmatched junction bases: 15. The CDR3 runs to 17 residues.

J is TRBJ1-2 and V is TRBV5-6; D gene uncertain. The CDR3 length is 12 residues. Germline CDR1 and CDR2: SGHDT and YYEEEE. Trimming took off 0 bases at V and 6 bases at J, with 6 bases between the two ends. CDR3 DNA: TGTGCCAGCAGCTTGGGAGCCCATGGCTACACCTTC. Residues: CASSLGAHGYTF.

The CDR3 here is CASSRRRTSGGQETQYF. The DNA for the CDR3 is TGTGCCAGCAGCCGTAGGAGGACTAGCGGGGGCCAAGAGACCCAGTACTTC. The chain links TRBV6-2 or TRBV6-3 to TRBJ2-5, with TRBD2 matching 13 bases. With V trimmed by 6 bases and J by 1 base, 8 bases remained unmatched. From germline, CDR1 is MNHEY and CDR2 SVGEGT. The CDR3 is 17 residues long.

The rearrangement uses TRBV12-3 or TRBV12-4 and TRBJ1-1, with no clear D. The germline V and J ends were trimmed by 5 bases and 5 bases, with 15 bases remaining between them. The CDR3 sequence is 14 residues long. In nucleotides, the CDR3 is TGTGCCAGCAGTCCCCACAACGGTTATACTGAAGCTTTCTTT. Amino acids: CASSPHNGYTEAFF.

In nucleotides, the CDR3 is TGCAGTGCTAGCGGGACTAGCGGGAGCTTGGTCTACGAGCAGTACTTC. Protein product: CSASGTSGSLVYEQYF. The chain uses TRBV20-1 and TRBJ2-7, with TRBD2 matching 14 bases. The V segment lost 3 bases and the J segment 3 bases; nucleotides outside the gene matches: 7. The CDR3 contains 16 residues. Germline CDR1 is DFQATT and CDR2 is SNEGSKA (reference sequence).

This chain uses TRBV5-1 with TRBJ1-1, with D possibly matching TRBD1 (6 bases). Germline lookup yields CDR1 SGHRS and CDR2 YFSETQ. V dropped 4 bases and J dropped 7 bases, with 17 bases sitting between them. This CDR3 has 14 residues. The CDR3 coding sequence is TGCGCCAGCAGCGAACGGGGAGGGGGACTTGAAGCTTTCTTT. It encodes CASSERGGGLEAFF.

V usage is TRBV12-3 or TRBV12-4 and J usage is TRBJ2-7; 8 bases fit TRBD2. The CDR3 consists of 16 residues. V was clipped by 6 bases and J by 7 bases; unmatched bases: 17. CDR3 residues: CASRKKDGGASLEQYF. The CDR3 DNA reads TGTGCCAGCAGAAAAAAAGACGGGGGGGCGTCTCTGGAGCAGTACTTC.

The chain is built from TRBV20-1 and TRBJ1-5; possible D gene TRBD1, 6 bases. V lost 0 bases and J lost 0, with 9 bases in between. The CDR3 is made up of 15 amino acids. The germline gives CDR1 DFQATT, CDR2 SNEGSKA (reference sequence). This CDR3 reads CSARDGTNSNQPQHF. The CDR3 DNA sequence: TGCAGTGCTAGAGATGGGACAAATAGCAATCAGCCCCAGCATTTT.

This clonotype was seen many times. The CDR3: CASRITGLSYGYTF. The CDR3 bases are TGTGCCAGCAGGATTACAGGGTTAAGCTATGGCTACACCTTC. This chain uses TRBV28 with TRBJ1-2; a weak D match, TRBD1 (6 bases). This CDR3 contains 14 residues. Germline V gene data show CDR1 as MDHEN and CDR2 as SYDVKM. Trimming stripped 6 bases from V and 4 bases from J, with 15 bases between.

The sample holds many counts of this clonotype. The rearrangement links TRBV6-5 to TRBJ2-7, with a weak D call TRBD2 (7 bases). The germline gives CDR1 MNHEY, CDR2 SVGAGI. The ends were cut back, 6 bases at V and 2 bases at J, with 17 bases in the middle. CDR3 size: 15 residues. The CDR3 region is CASSWRGGTTYEQYF. Written as DNA, the CDR3 is TGTGCCAGCAGCTGGAGGGGGGGAACGACCTACGAGCAGTACTTC.

This clonotype was counted ten times or more. The chain has TRBV12-3 or TRBV12-4 and TRBJ2-5, with D perhaps given as TRBD1 or TRBD2 (6 bases each). This CDR3 has 14 amino acids. The V end lost 5 bases, the J end lost 5 bases, and 15 bases lay between the germline ends. For the CDR3, the DNA is TGTGCCAGCAGTCCTGGGGGGCAATGGGAGACCCAGTACTTC. Amino acids: CASSPGGQWETQYF.